These T cell receptor beta chains were read from a single sample in a study of blood T cell repertoires in COVID-19. Assay used: immunoSEQ multiplex PCR; TCRdb lists only in-frame clones, some missing. The data show approximately 300,000 clones, nearly 90% seen once. Input material: PBMCs or T cells enriched from blood (not recorded which). These receptors originate from a woman aged 18-35 years with acute COVID-19. CDR3s include the opening cysteine and the closing phenylalanine or tryptophan. The order of the fields is V gene, D gene, clone size, J gene, CDR3 DNA, CDR3 protein. The D gene is left open where the match is weak. Clone size appears in some rows only: once, few, many, or a class for an expanded clone.

V: TRBV28
D: TRBD1
size: -
J: TRBJ1-1
DNA: TGTGCCAGCAGTGCAGCGGGACAGGGGGCCAGGAACACTGAAGCTTTCTTT
CDR3: CASSAAGQGARNTEAFF

V: TRBV2
D: -
size: few
J: TRBJ1-1
DNA: TGTGCCAGCAGTGCCGACAGCTTGAACACTGAAGCTTTCTTT
CDR3: CASSADSLNTEAFF

V: TRBV5-1
D: TRBD1
size: -
J: TRBJ1-5
DNA: TGCGCCAGCAGCCCGGGACAGGGGGCTTGGCAGCCCCAGCATTTT
CDR3: CASSPGQGAWQPQHF

V: TRBV18
D: TRBD2
size: -
J: TRBJ2-3
DNA: TGTGCCAGCTCATCTTTTAGCGGGAGGGCCGAGCAGTATTTT
CDR3: CASSSFSGRAEQYF

V: TRBV5-6
D: TRBD2
size: -
J: TRBJ2-6
DNA: TGTGCCAGCAGCTTGCCTAGCGGGAAGTCTGGGGCCAACGTCCTGACTTTC
CDR3: CASSLPSGKSGANVLTF

V: TRBV18
D: TRBD1
size: -
J: TRBJ2-3
DNA: TGTGCCAGCTCAACGGGGACAGTTAGCACAGATACGCAGTATTTT
CDR3: CASSTGTVSTDTQYF

V: TRBV28
D: -
size: -
J: TRBJ2-1
DNA: TGTGCCAGCAGTCCCCATAGCGGAAAAGTTTACAATGAGCAGTTCTTC
CDR3: CASSPHSGKVYNEQFF

V: TRBV30
D: -
size: -
J: TRBJ1-4
DNA: TGTGCCTGGGGGCTGGAGGGCGACGGGGAAAAACTGTTTTTT
CDR3: CAWGLEGDGEKLFF

V: TRBV12-3/TRBV12-4
D: -
size: -
J: TRBJ2-1
DNA: TGTGCCAGCAGTTTCGGTGGCAATGAGCAGTTCTTC
CDR3: CASSFGGNEQFF

V: TRBV9
D: -
size: -
J: TRBJ2-2
DNA: TGTGCCAGCAGCGTAGGAGGGTACAGGGCGAACACCGGGGAGCTGTTTTTT
CDR3: CASSVGGYRANTGELFF

V: TRBV29-1
D: -
size: few
J: TRBJ1-1
DNA: TGCAGCGTTCAGAGGGAGTTGAACACTGAAGCTTTCTTT
CDR3: CSVQRELNTEAFF

V: TRBV6-5
D: -
size: -
J: TRBJ1-1
DNA: TGTGCCAGCAGTTACCGGGGGATGAACACTGAAGCTTTCTTT
CDR3: CASSYRGMNTEAFF

V: TRBV6-4
D: TRBD2
size: -
J: TRBJ2-5
DNA: TGTGCCAGCAGTGACTCGAAGGGACTAGTAGAAGGGGGGACCCAGTACTTC
CDR3: CASSDSKGLVEGGTQYF

V: TRBV28
D: -
size: -
J: TRBJ2-3
DNA: TGTGCCAGCAGTTTAATACAGGGGGGGCCGGATACGCAGTATTTT
CDR3: CASSLIQGGPDTQYF

V: TRBV15
D: TRBD2
size: -
J: TRBJ2-1
DNA: TGTGCCACCAGCAGAGAAACTAGCGAGCATGAGCAGTTCTTC
CDR3: CATSRETSEHEQFF

V: TRBV7-2
D: TRBD1
size: -
J: TRBJ2-7
DNA: TGTGCCAGCAGTTTCCCGGGACAGGACTACGAGCAGTACTTC
CDR3: CASSFPGQDYEQYF

V: TRBV19
D: -
size: -
J: TRBJ2-6
DNA: TGTGCCAGTGGGTGGGCACTTCCGCCCTCTGGGGCCAACGTCCTGACTTTC
CDR3: CASGWALPPSGANVLTF

V: TRBV2
D: -
size: -
J: TRBJ1-1
DNA: TGTGCCAGCAGTCCAGAGGGTGGCACTGAAGCTTTCTTT
CDR3: CASSPEGGTEAFF

V: TRBV28
D: -
size: once
J: TRBJ2-7
DNA: TGTGCCAGCAGTTTCTACCAGGGGATTTACGAGCAGTACTTC
CDR3: CASSFYQGIYEQYF

V: TRBV27
D: -
size: -
J: TRBJ1-2
DNA: TGTGCCAGCAGTCCTGATTGGGGAGGCTATGGCTACACCTTC
CDR3: CASSPDWGGYGYTF

V: TRBV19
D: -
size: -
J: TRBJ1-6
DNA: TGTGCCAGTAGTAGCCCCGGAGGCAATTCACCCCTCCACTTT
CDR3: CASSSPGGNSPLHF

V: TRBV7-7
D: TRBD2
size: -
J: TRBJ2-1
DNA: TGTGCTAGCAGCTTAGGGCTAGCGGGGGGCAATGAGCAGTTCTTC
CDR3: CASSLGLAGGNEQFF

V: TRBV30
D: -
size: -
J: TRBJ2-3
DNA: TGTGCCTGGATGAACGCGGGACTTCCGGTCACAGATACGCAGTATTTT
CDR3: CAWMNAGLPVTDTQYF

V: TRBV5-1
D: -
size: once
J: TRBJ2-7
DNA: TGCGCCAGCAGATTCTCGGGAACCTCCCTGACCGAGCAGTACTTC
CDR3: CASRFSGTSLTEQYF

V: TRBV30
D: -
size: -
J: TRBJ2-2
DNA: TGTGCCTGGAGTGTAACGGAGTTCGGGGAGCTGTTTTTT
CDR3: CAWSVTEFGELFF

V: TRBV14
D: -
size: -
J: TRBJ2-3
DNA: TGTGCCAGCAGCCAAGATTTCAGCGCCCCAGATACGCAGTATTTT
CDR3: CASSQDFSAPDTQYF

V: TRBV5-1
D: TRBD1
size: -
J: TRBJ1-3
DNA: TGCGCCAGCAGCCCGACAGGGATGCACGGAAACACCATATATTTT
CDR3: CASSPTGMHGNTIYF

V: TRBV6-5
D: TRBD1
size: -
J: TRBJ2-7
DNA: TGTGCCAGCAGTTACGCCGGACAGGGGCCCCCCTACGAGCAGTACTTC
CDR3: CASSYAGQGPPYEQYF

V: TRBV9
D: -
size: -
J: TRBJ1-2
DNA: TGTGCCAGCAGCTCCGCGCGGGGGCTTCTCTACACCTTC
CDR3: CASSSARGLLYTF

V: TRBV15
D: TRBD1
size: once
J: TRBJ2-5
DNA: TGTGCCACCAGCAGAAACCCCCGACAGGGCGGAGAGACCCAGTACTTC
CDR3: CATSRNPRQGGETQYF

V: TRBV12-3/TRBV12-4
D: -
size: -
J: TRBJ2-1
DNA: TGTGCCAGCAGGGCGGACTCCTACAATGAGCAGTTCTTC
CDR3: CASRADSYNEQFF

V: TRBV27
D: -
size: once
J: TRBJ2-7
DNA: TGTGCCAGCAGTAGTCTAGTGGGTTACGAGCAGTACTTC
CDR3: CASSSLVGYEQYF

V: TRBV18
D: -
size: -
J: TRBJ1-2
DNA: TGTGCCAGCTCACTTGACAAAGCTAACTATGGCTACACCTTC
CDR3: CASSLDKANYGYTF

V: TRBV27
D: -
size: -
J: TRBJ2-7
DNA: TGTGCCAGCAGTTTGGCAGGGGGAGGCTTTTACGAGCAGTACTTC
CDR3: CASSLAGGGFYEQYF

V: TRBV12-3/TRBV12-4
D: -
size: -
J: TRBJ2-3
DNA: TGTGCCAGCACCTTACTACTCCCAGATACGCAGTATTTT
CDR3: CASTLLLPDTQYF

V: TRBV19
D: -
size: -
J: TRBJ1-6
DNA: TGTGCCAGTACGACCGTCCTAGGGGATAATTCACCCCTCCACTTT
CDR3: CASTTVLGDNSPLHF

V: TRBV19
D: -
size: -
J: TRBJ1-4
DNA: TGTGCCAGCGAATCAGGGTCAAATGAAAAACTGTTTTTT
CDR3: CASESGSNEKLFF

V: TRBV3-1/TRBV3-2
D: -
size: -
J: TRBJ1-3
DNA: TGTGCCAGCAGCCTCCCTAGTAACACCATATATTTT
CDR3: CASSLPSNTIYF